The 10 T cell receptor beta chains reported below all come from one sample, sequenced in a study of Ad26.COV2.S vaccination and SARS-CoV-2 variants. Assay used: immunoSEQ multiplex PCR; TCRdb lists only in-frame clones, some missing. The sample lists some 300,000 clones, around four fifths occurring once. Treatment denoted: some 20 received Ad26.COV2.S at low or high dose, single or two shots; several received placebo; per-sample allocation not given. Sampling happened 63 days after the first vaccine or placebo injection. The sample was peripheral blood, taken in a trial of Ad26.COV2.S vaccine versus placebo. The origin of the receptors is a person between 18 and 60 years old who received the Ad26.COV2.S COVID-19 vaccine or a placebo.

This clone was detected a few times. The rearrangement uses TRBV15 and TRBJ2-4, with a weak D call TRBD1 (6 bases). Per the germline V gene, CDR1 is LNHNV and CDR2 is YYDKDF (reference sequence). The V end lost 0 bases, the J end lost 3 bases, and 9 bases lay between the germline ends. The CDR3 covers 15 residues. The CDR3 DNA sequence: TGTGCCACCAGCAGAGACAGGGACAACAAAAACATTCAGTACTTC. Its protein product is CATSRDRDNKNIQYF.

The chain employs TRBV27 and TRBJ2-7; 11 bases are a match to TRBD2. CDR1 is MNHEY, CDR2 SMNVEV, per germline (reference sequence). This CDR3 is 16 amino acids long. V was pared by 0 bases and J by 2 bases, with 3 bases of the junction left unmatched. The CDR3 DNA reads as TGTGCCAGCAGTTTATCAGGGACTAGCGGTACCTACGAGCAGTACTTC. Translation: CASSLSGTSGTYEQYF.

The CDR3 coding sequence is TGTGCCAGCAACCGAGGGACTAGCGGGTACAATGAGCAGTTCTTC. Translation gives CASNRGTSGYNEQFF. The V and J genes are TRBV6-5 and TRBJ2-1; TRBD2 matches 12 bases. V was clipped by 7 bases and J by 4 bases; unmatched bases: 5. This CDR3 spans 15 amino acids. Germline CDR1 MNHEY, CDR2 SVGAGI.

The chain couples TRBV3-1 (or the pseudogene TRBV3-2) to TRBJ1-6; D is perhaps TRBD1 (5 bases). The germline CDR1 and CDR2 sequences are LGHDT and YNNKEL (reference sequence). V gave up 0 bases and J gave up 11 bases, with 20 bases separating them. This CDR3 comprises 17 residues. CDR3: CASSQDRDRLEQTPLHF. DNA of the CDR3: TGTGCCAGCAGCCAAGATAGGGACCGTTTAGAACAAACACCCCTCCACTTT.

This clone showed up just a few times. This rearrangement joins TRBV5-1 to TRBJ1-4; D remains unclear. The ends were cut back, 1 base at V and 2 bases at J, with 9 bases in the middle. Germline values: CDR1 SGHRS, CDR2 YFSETQ. The CDR3 extends over 15 amino acids. CDR3 residues: CASSLYSGTNEKLFF. CDR3 bases: TGCGCCAGCAGCTTGTATTCGGGTACTAATGAAAAACTGTTTTTT. The full variable domain, in which reference TRBV5-1 and TRBJ1-4 provide the parts outside the CDR3, is KAGVTQTPRYLIKTRGQQVTLSCSPISGHRSVSWYQQTPGQGLQFLFEYFSETQRNKGNFPGRFSGRQFSNSRSEMNVSTLELGDSALYLCASSLYSGTNEKLFFGSGTQLSVL.

As regards this clone: The same CDR3 is also encoded by other DNA sequences in this sample. This sequence joins TRBV6-5 and TRBJ1-4; D not certain. The ends were cut back, 0 bases at V and 5 bases at J, with 7 bases in the middle. Germline assignment: CDR1 MNHEY and CDR2 SVGAGI. CDR3 length equals 14 residues. In DNA, the CDR3 is TGTGCCAGCAGTTACTCGGGAGGGAATGAAAAACTGTTTTTT. Protein: CASSYSGGNEKLFF.

V gene TRBV6-4 combines with J gene TRBJ2-2; D is possibly TRBD1 (5 bases). There are 13 residues in the CDR3. Germline values: CDR1 MRHNA, CDR2 SNTAGT. The V gene lost 2 bases and the J gene lost 7 bases, with 8 bases spanning the gap. CDR3 amino acids: CASSDQGGGELFF. CDR3 DNA sequence: TGTGCCAGCAGTGACCAGGGTGGCGGGGAGCTGTTTTTT.

This clone was observed a few times. V usage is TRBV29-1 and J usage is TRBJ1-2; D might be TRBD1 (6 bases). Germline V gene data show CDR1 as SQVTM and CDR2 as ANQGSEA. The CDR3 is made up of 14 amino acids. The V and J ends lost 1 base and 8 bases respectively, with 17 bases between them. In DNA, the CDR3 is TGCAGCGTTGAAGGGGTATTAGCAGGGGACGGCTACACCTTC. Protein: CSVEGVLAGDGYTF.

The chain couples TRBV2 to TRBJ2-7; a possible D gene is TRBD2 (5 bases). Between the trimmed V and J ends, which lost 8 bases and 4 bases, there was a span of 15 bases. Looked up from germline, CDR1 is SNHLY and CDR2 is FYNNEI. The CDR3 totals 13 residues. CDR3 loop: CASVRDPYYEQYF. CDR3 sequence (DNA): TGTGCCAGCGTGAGGGATCCATATTACGAGCAGTACTTC.

The gene calls are TRBV7-2 and TRBJ2-5; 8 bases agree with TRBD2. This CDR3 spans 16 amino acids. Germline assignment: CDR1 SGHTA and CDR2 FQGNSA. V shed 1 base, J shed 5 bases, and the junction held 9 bases outside the gene matches. The CDR3 sequence is CASSLGIGSGVETQYF. The CDR3 coding sequence is TGTGCCAGCAGCTTAGGGATCGGTAGCGGGGTGGAGACCCAGTACTTC.